This T cell receptor (beta chain) was sequenced for a study of identical twins. V lost 6 bases to trimming and J lost 4 bases, with 9 bases between them. In germline, CDR1 is SNHLY, CDR2 FYNNEI. This CDR3 spans 12 amino acids. Unique molecular identifiers were in the cDNA, with template-switch universal primer binding. TCRdb reprocessed the 5' RACE reads with MiXCR, giving one entry per CDR3 protein. In the table there are 400,000 to 500,000 distinct CDR3 sequences, roughly an eighth of which are singletons. Study-wide points: Models came in too low on out-of-frame TCR alpha sharing in monozygotic twins. Twin pairs' shared out-of-frame alpha sequences were enriched in low generation probability.

Concerning this clonotype: Its specificity is not known.

These data were also reused for a study on yellow fever vaccine responses in identical twins. This second study notes: Each twin's T cell response to the vaccine was reported to look partly convergent and partly personalized.

The receptor comes from a woman aged 18-29 years in good health. The chain recombines TRBV2 with TRBJ2-5; D is unclear. Material for sequencing was CD4+ T cells sorted from blood. The CDR3 protein is CASRLGRETQYF. The CDR3 DNA reads TGTGCCAGCAGACTCGGCCGAGAGACCCAGTACTTC.